The 22 T cell receptor beta chains listed next were all sequenced from one sample in a study of OX40 agonist ivuxolimab in advanced cancers. The data were produced by immunoSEQ multiplex PCR, yet TCRdb's version contains in-frame clones alone and is incomplete. The sample gives 30,000 to 40,000 clones, about 89% of which show up once; around 40% is in the top ten. Here the sequenced sample was CD4+ or CD8+ T cells sorted from blood, taken in a trial of the OX40 agonist ivuxolimab. The receptors were sampled from an adult with an advanced solid tumor such as melanoma, head and neck, liver or kidney cancer.

The V call is TRBV29-1, the J call TRBJ2-2; D is uncertain. CDR3 length: 11 residues. Trimming took 4 bases from V and 4 from J, leaving 4 bases between them. Germline V gene data show CDR1 as SQVTM and CDR2 as ANQGSEA. DNA for the CDR3: TGCAGCGTTGTTTTCACCGGGGAGCTGTTTTTT. Translating gives CSVVFTGELFF.

Judged by abundance, this clone is medium-sized (0.01 to 0.1%). The chain carries TRBV10-2 and TRBJ1-6; no firm D call. CDR1 and CDR2 from the germline V gene are WSHSY and SAAADI. The CDR3 has 13 amino acids. With 5 bases removed from V and 9 bases from J, the gap between germline ends came to 11 bases. CDR3 sequence reads: CASSYGRGSPLHF. For the CDR3, the DNA is TGCGCCAGCAGTTACGGCCGAGGTTCACCCCTCCACTTT.

J is TRBJ2-7 and V is TRBV5-4; 8 nucleotides line up with TRBD1. The CDR3 is 16 amino acids. V shed 0 bases, J shed 0 bases, and the junction held 5 bases outside the gene matches. CDR1 SGHNT and CDR2 YYREEE come from the germline V gene (reference sequence). CDR3 coding DNA: TGTGCCAGCAGCTTGGGGACAGGGATTACCTCCTACGAGCAGTACTTC. Translation: CASSLGTGITSYEQYF. Full variable domain (outside the CDR3, taken from reference TRBV5-4 and TRBJ2-7): ETGVTQSPTHLIKTRGQQVTLRCSSQSGHNTVSWYQQALGQGPQFIFQYYREEENGRGNFPPRFSGLQFPNYSSELNVNALELDDSALYLCASSLGTGITSYEQYFGPGTRLTVT.

The chain uses TRBV30 and TRBJ1-2; possibly TRBD1 for D (6 bases). The V end lost 4 bases, the J end lost 7 bases, and 10 bases lay between the germline ends. Germline values: CDR1 GTSNPN, CDR2 SVGIG (reference sequence). The CDR3 covers 11 residues. DNA of the CDR3: TGTGCCTGGACCGGAGGGGGTGGCTACACCTTC. Its translation is CAWTGGGGYTF.

V is TRBV7-9 and J is TRBJ2-7; TRBD2 is a possible D gene (7 bases). The CDR3 runs 16 residues. Trimming cost V 1 base and J 3 bases, with 16 bases left between them. CDR1 and CDR2 from the germline V gene are SEHNR and FQNEAQ (reference sequence). The CDR3 DNA is TGTGCCAGCAGCTTAGTAGGGGGGGGGCCCATCTACGAGCAGTACTTC. Amino acids: CASSLVGGGPIYEQYF. The complete variable domain, with remaining parts taken from reference TRBV7-9 and TRBJ2-7, reads DTGVSQNPRHKITKRGQNVTFRCDPISEHNRLYWYRQTLGQGPEFLTYFQNEAQLEKSRLLSDRFSAERPKGSFSTLEIQRTEQGDSAMYLCASSLVGGGPIYEQYFGPGTRLTVT.

The rearrangement links TRBV18 to TRBJ2-7, with TRBD1 matching over 9 bases. The CDR3 covers 16 residues. V shed 4 bases, J shed 0 bases, and the junction held 7 bases outside the gene matches. Germline V CDR1 and CDR2: KGHSH, LQKENI. CDR3 nucleotides: TGTGCCAGCTCACGGACCGGGACAGGGAGCTCCTACGAGCAGTACTTC. Its translation is CASSRTGTGSSYEQYF.

This chain links TRBV20-1 with TRBJ2-7, with D hard to call. Per the germline V gene, CDR1 is DFQATT and CDR2 is SNEGSKA (reference sequence). The CDR3 loop spans 11 amino acids. With 6 bases removed from V and 1 base from J, the gap between germline ends came to 7 bases. The DNA for the CDR3 is TGCAGTGCCAGGAATTCCTACGAGCAGTACTTC. Translation: CSARNSYEQYF.

The rearrangement links TRBV27 to TRBJ1-6, with D unresolved. Germline loops: CDR1 MNHEY, CDR2 SMNVEV (reference sequence). CDR3 size: 16 residues. Trimming took off 6 bases at V and 0 bases at J, with 12 bases between the two ends. The CDR3 DNA sequence: TGTGCCAGCAGGAGGACGGACGGCTCCTATAATTCACCCCTCCACTTT. Translated, it gives CASRRTDGSYNSPLHF.

The chain links TRBV29-1 to TRBJ2-2; 9 nucleotides align to TRBD2. V trimming: 7 bases; J trimming: 3 bases; junction bases outside the gene matches: 3. The CDR3 has 13 amino acids. Germline V gives CDR1 SQVTM, CDR2 ANQGSEA. CDR3 protein: CSGLAADTGELFF. CDR3 coding DNA: TGCAGCGGACTAGCGGCGGACACCGGGGAGCTGTTTTTT.

This clone was counted between two and nine times. The chain carries TRBV2 and TRBJ1-5; D is ambiguous. The CDR3 runs to 11 residues. Trimming pared 3 bases from V and 3 bases from J, leaving 0 bases between. Germline V gene sequence: CDR1 SNHLY, CDR2 FYNNEI. DNA for the CDR3: TGTGCCAGCAGTGACAATCAGCCCCAGCATTTT. Translated, it gives CASSDNQPQHF.

V is TRBV7-8 and J is TRBJ2-7, with a weak D call TRBD1 (6 bases). This CDR3 spans 14 amino acids. The germline gives CDR1 SGHVS, CDR2 FQNEAQ. V was trimmed by 4 bases and J by 7 bases, leaving 17 bases between them. CDR3 in amino acids: CASSSSPLQGEQYF. Written as DNA, the CDR3 is TGTGCCAGCAGCTCCTCCCCCCTCCAGGGGGAGCAGTACTTC.

V usage is TRBV29-1 and J usage is TRBJ1-1, with D possibly matching TRBD1 (6 bases). Trimming removed 3 bases at V and 1 base at J, with 12 bases between. The CDR3 is made up of 14 amino acids. Per germline, CDR1 SQVTM and CDR2 ANQGSEA. The CDR3 DNA follows: TGCAGCGTTGAGATTGGACAGAGGAACACTGAAGCTTTCTTT. Protein sequence: CSVEIGQRNTEAFF.

The chain carries TRBV10-3 and TRBJ2-5, with D possibly being TRBD2 (6 bases). This CDR3 is built from 17 residues. Germline V lookup: CDR1 ENHRY, CDR2 SYGVKD. V was shortened by 4 bases and J by 2 bases, with 20 bases between the two germline ends. CDR3 coding DNA: TGTGCCATCAGTGGGCCCTCCGGAGCGGGCGTGCAAGAGACCCAGTACTTC. Translated: CAISGPSGAGVQETQYF.

The CDR3, as DNA: TGTGCCATCACCAAGGGCGGCGGGGAGGAGACCCAGTACTTC. Translation: CAITKGGGEETQYF. The chain uses TRBV10-3 and TRBJ2-5; possible D gene TRBD2, 6 bases. Trimming cost V 7 bases and J 5 bases, with 17 bases left between them. Germline V gene data show CDR1 as ENHRY and CDR2 as SYGVKD. CDR3 length: 14 amino acids.

The chain joins TRBV11-2 to TRBJ2-3; 10 bases align to TRBD1. J was trimmed by 4 bases and V by 5 bases; bases with no gene match: 9. This CDR3 contains 16 residues. Germline values: CDR1 SGHAT, CDR2 FQNNGV. The chain's CDR3 is CASSPQTGGASDTQYF. In nucleotides, the CDR3 is TGTGCCAGCAGCCCCCAGACAGGGGGCGCATCAGATACGCAGTATTTT.

CDR3: CASRETGDEQFF. CDR3 sequence (DNA): TGCGCCAGCAGGGAAACAGGGGATGAGCAGTTCTTC. This rearrangement joins TRBV5-1 to TRBJ2-1, with TRBD1 identical over 7 bases. The CDR3 runs to 12 residues. J was trimmed by 8 bases and V by 5 bases; bases with no gene match: 4. The germline CDR1 and CDR2 sequences are SGHRS and YFSETQ.

V is TRBV27 and J is TRBJ2-3, with TRBD2 as a possible D gene (6 bases). This CDR3 contains 17 residues. Per germline, CDR1 MNHEY and CDR2 SMNVEV (reference sequence). V lost 2 bases to trimming and J lost 6 bases, with 21 bases between them. The CDR3 protein is CASSLLPGGIRMDTQYF. For the CDR3, the DNA is TGTGCCAGCAGTTTACTACCCGGGGGTATTAGAATGGATACGCAGTATTTT.

The chain couples TRBV7-6 to TRBJ2-2; D ambiguous. The CDR3 spans 13 residues. Germline assignment: CDR1 SGHVS and CDR2 FNYEAQ. Between the trimmed V and J ends, which lost 3 bases and 5 bases, there was a span of 7 bases. The CDR3 coding sequence is TGTGCCAGCAGCTTGCGTGGGACCGGGGAGCTGTTTTTT. Protein sequence: CASSLRGTGELFF.

The chain employs TRBV28 and TRBJ2-5, with D unresolved. The CDR3 runs 15 residues. The germline V gene has CDR1 MDHEN and CDR2 SYDVKM. V was cut by 3 bases and J by 3 bases, with 14 bases left in between. CDR3 nucleotide sequence: TGTGCCAGCAGTTTTTCTACCCTCACAGAAGAGACCCAGTACTTC. This encodes CASSFSTLTEETQYF.

V is TRBV28 and J is TRBJ2-7, with unresolved D. V lost 5 bases to trimming and J lost 2 bases, with 10 bases between them. Per the germline V gene, CDR1 is MDHEN and CDR2 is SYDVKM. The CDR3 totals 13 residues. The CDR3 coding sequence is TGTGCCAGCAGTGACACCCTGACCTACGAGCAGTACTTC. Protein product: CASSDTLTYEQYF.

The chain is built from TRBV7-8 and TRBJ1-2; D is perhaps TRBD1 (6 bases). The ends were cut back, 0 bases at V and 4 bases at J, with 12 bases in the middle. This CDR3 region has 15 residues. CDR1 is SGHVS, CDR2 FQNEAQ, per germline. Written as DNA, the CDR3 is TGTGCCAGCAGCTTAGCGGGGGGGGCTCGCTATGGCTACACCTTC. It codes for CASSLAGGARYGYTF.

CDR3 sequence: CASSLTGGTNEKLFF. The CDR3 region has the DNA TGTGCCAGCTCCCTCACAGGGGGTACTAATGAAAAACTGTTTTTT. This chain joins TRBV18 and TRBJ1-4, with 8 bases identical to TRBD1. Trimming took 6 bases from V and 2 from J; bases not matched to a gene: 5. The V gene's germline CDR1 is KGHSH and CDR2 LQKENI. There are 15 residues in the CDR3. Variable domain in full (rest from reference TRBV18 and TRBJ1-4): NAGVMQNPRHLVRRRGQEARLRCSPMKGHSHVYWYRQLPEEGLKFMVYLQKENIIDESGMPKERFSAEFPKEGPSILRIQQVVRGDSAAYFCASSLTGGTNEKLFFGSGTQLSVL.